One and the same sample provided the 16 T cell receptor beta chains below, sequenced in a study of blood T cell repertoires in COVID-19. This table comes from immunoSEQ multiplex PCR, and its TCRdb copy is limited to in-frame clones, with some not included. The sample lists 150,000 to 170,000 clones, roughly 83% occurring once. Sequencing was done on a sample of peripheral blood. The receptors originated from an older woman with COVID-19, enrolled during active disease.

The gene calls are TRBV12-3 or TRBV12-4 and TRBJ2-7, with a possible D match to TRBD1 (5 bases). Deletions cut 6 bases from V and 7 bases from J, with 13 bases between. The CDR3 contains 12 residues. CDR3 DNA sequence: TGTGCCAGCAGCCGTCCTGGGGCAGAGCAGTACTTC. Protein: CASSRPGAEQYF.

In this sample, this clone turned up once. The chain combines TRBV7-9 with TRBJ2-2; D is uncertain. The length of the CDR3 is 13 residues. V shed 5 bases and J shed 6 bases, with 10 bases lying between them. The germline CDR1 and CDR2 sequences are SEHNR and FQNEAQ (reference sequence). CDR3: CASSPRRAGELFF. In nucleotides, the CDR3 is TGTGCCAGCAGCCCGCGTAGAGCCGGGGAGCTGTTTTTT.

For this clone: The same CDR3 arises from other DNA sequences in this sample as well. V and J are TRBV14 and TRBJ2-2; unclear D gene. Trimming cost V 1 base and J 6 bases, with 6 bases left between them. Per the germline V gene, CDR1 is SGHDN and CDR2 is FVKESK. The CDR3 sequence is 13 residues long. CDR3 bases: TGTGCCAGCAGCCAAGCACGCGCCGGGGAGCTGTTTTTT. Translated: CASSQARAGELFF.

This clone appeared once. In DNA form, the CDR3 reads TGTGCCAGCAGTTACGTGGGACAGGGCCCGGAAAAACTGTTTTTT. Encoded protein: CASSYVGQGPEKLFF. The gene calls are TRBV6-6 and TRBJ1-4; 9 nucleotides align to TRBD1. The V gene's germline CDR1 is MNHNY and CDR2 SVGAGI (reference sequence). The CDR3 is 15 residues long. Germline trimming cut 2 bases from V and 8 bases from J; bases unmatched to any gene: 6.

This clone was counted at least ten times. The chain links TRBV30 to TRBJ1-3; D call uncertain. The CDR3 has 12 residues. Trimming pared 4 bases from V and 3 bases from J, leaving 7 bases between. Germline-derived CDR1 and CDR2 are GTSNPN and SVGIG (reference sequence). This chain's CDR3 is CAWTTSGNTIYF. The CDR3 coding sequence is TGTGCCTGGACCACCAGTGGAAACACCATATATTTT. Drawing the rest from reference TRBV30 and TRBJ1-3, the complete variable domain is SQTIHQWPATLVQPVGSPLSLECTVEGTSNPNLYWYRQAAGRGLQLLFYSVGIGQISSEVPQNLSASRPQDRQFILSSKKLLLSDSGFYLCAWTTSGNTIYFGEGSWLTVV.

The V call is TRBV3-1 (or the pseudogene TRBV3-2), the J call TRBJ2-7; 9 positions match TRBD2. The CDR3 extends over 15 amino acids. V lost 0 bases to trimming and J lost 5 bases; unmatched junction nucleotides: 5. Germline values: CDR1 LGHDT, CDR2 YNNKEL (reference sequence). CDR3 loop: CASSQERGRDHEQYF. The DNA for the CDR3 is TGTGCCAGCAGCCAAGAGCGCGGGAGGGACCACGAGCAGTACTTC.

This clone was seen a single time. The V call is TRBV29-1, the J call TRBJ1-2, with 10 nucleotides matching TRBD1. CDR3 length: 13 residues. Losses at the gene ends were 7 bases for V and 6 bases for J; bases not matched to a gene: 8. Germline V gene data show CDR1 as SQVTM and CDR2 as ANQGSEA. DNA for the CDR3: TGCAGCGCCGCGACAGGGGGCCTGAATGGCTACACCTTC. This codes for CSAATGGLNGYTF.

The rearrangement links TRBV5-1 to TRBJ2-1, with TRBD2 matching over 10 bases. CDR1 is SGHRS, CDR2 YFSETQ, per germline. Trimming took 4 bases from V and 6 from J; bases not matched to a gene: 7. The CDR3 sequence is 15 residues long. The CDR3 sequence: CASSPRSGRANEQFF. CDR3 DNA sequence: TGCGCCAGCAGCCCAAGGAGCGGGAGGGCCAATGAGCAGTTCTTC.

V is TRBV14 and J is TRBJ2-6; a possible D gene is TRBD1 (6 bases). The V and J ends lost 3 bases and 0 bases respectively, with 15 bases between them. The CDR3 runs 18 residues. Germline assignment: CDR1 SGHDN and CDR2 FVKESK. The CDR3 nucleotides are TGTGCCAGCAGCCACGGTCAGGGGTTCGGCTCTGGGGCCAACGTCCTGACTTTC. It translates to CASSHGQGFGSGANVLTF.

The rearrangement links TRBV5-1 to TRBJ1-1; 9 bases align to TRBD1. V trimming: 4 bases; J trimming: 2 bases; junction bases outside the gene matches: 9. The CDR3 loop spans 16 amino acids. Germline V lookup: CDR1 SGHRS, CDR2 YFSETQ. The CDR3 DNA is TGCGCCAGCAGCGAGACTCCGGGACAGGGCAACACTGAAGCTTTCTTT. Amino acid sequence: CASSETPGQGNTEAFF.

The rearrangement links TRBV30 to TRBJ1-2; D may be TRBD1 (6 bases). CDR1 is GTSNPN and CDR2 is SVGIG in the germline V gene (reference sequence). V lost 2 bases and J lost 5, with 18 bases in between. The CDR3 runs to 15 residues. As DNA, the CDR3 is TGTGCCTGGAGTACCCTGACAGGCGGGGGGTATGGCTACACCTTC. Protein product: CAWSTLTGGGYGYTF. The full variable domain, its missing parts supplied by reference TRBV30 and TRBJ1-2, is SQTIHQWPATLVQPVGSPLSLECTVEGTSNPNLYWYRQAAGRGLQLLFYSVGIGQISSEVPQNLSASRPQDRQFILSSKKLLLSDSGFYLCAWSTLTGGGYGYTFGSGTRLTVV.

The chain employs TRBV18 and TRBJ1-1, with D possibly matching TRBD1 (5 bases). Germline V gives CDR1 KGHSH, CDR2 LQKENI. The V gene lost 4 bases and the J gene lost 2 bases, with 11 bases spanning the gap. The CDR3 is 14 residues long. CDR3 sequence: CASSLAGKNTEAFF. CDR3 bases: TGTGCCAGCTCACTAGCAGGGAAAAACACTGAAGCTTTCTTT. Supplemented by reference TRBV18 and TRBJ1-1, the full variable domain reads NAGVMQNPRHLVRRRGQEARLRCSPMKGHSHVYWYRQLPEEGLKFMVYLQKENIIDESGMPKERFSAEFPKEGPSILRIQQVVRGDSAAYFCASSLAGKNTEAFFGQGTRLTVV.

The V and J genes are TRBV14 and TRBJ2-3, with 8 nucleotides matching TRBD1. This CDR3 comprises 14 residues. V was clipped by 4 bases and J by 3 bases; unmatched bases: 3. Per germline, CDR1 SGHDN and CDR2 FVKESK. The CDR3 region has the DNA TGTGCCAGCAGCCTAACAGGGGGGACAGATACGCAGTATTTT. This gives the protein CASSLTGGTDTQYF.

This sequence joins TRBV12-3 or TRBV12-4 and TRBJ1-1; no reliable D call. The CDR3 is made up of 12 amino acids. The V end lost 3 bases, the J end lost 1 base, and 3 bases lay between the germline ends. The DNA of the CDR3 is TGTGCCAGCAGTTTCCAGAACACTGAAGCTTTCTTT. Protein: CASSFQNTEAFF.

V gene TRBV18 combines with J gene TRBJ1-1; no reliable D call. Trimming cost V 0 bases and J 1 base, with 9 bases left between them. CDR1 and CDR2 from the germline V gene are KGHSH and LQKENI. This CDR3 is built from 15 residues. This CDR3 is CASSPPGGKNTEAFF. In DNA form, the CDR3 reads TGTGCCAGCTCACCACCTGGAGGGAAGAACACTGAAGCTTTCTTT.

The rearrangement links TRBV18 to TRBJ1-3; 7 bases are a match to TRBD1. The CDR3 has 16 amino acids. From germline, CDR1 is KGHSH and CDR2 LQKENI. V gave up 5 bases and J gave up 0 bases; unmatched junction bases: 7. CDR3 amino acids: CASSSSQGGSGNTIYF. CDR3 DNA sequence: TGTGCCAGCTCAAGTTCCCAGGGGGGCTCTGGAAACACCATATATTTT.